This T cell receptor (beta chain) was retrieved from a study of somatic mutations in cytotoxic T cells in rheumatoid arthritis (dated 2017 in TCRdb). In the study overall: Sorted V beta1+ cells also underwent TCRB sequencing, and some V beta antibody-stained T-cell populations were flow-sorted at nearly 100% purity on a FACSAria II or Sony SH800. TCRB deep sequencing covered approximately 64 patients with rheumatoid arthritis along with some 22 healthy controls. Median age was essentially the same in the patient group and the control group. In newly diagnosed rheumatoid arthritis without treatment, the study examined if expanded CD8+ T-cell clones harbor somatic mutations, relying on TCRB deep sequencing to characterize clonality. On the study overall, not on this receptor specifically: Rheumatoid arthritis patients and age-matched healthy controls did not significantly differ in CD8+ T-cell clonality. No adjustment for multiple comparisons was made for the slight TRBV07 underrepresentation in patients. The antigen targets of the expanded CD8+ clones were unknown, and absence from virus-specific databases did not rule out viral specificity. Several identical CD8+ TCRB sequences were found in both blood and synovial fluid, and in 8 of 65 patients the largest CD8+ clone exceeded 20% of CD8+ cells. CD8+ clonality increased with age in patients (Spearman r ≈ 0.5) but not in healthy controls.

Genomic DNA underwent TCRB CDR3 sequencing using the immunoSEQ assay. The paper's data handling went like this. Nothing other than productive TCRB rearrangements was included in the analyses. A clone was defined by a unique TCRB CDR3 sequence, and clonality was computed as a productive clonality index based on Shannon entropy. Repertoire overlap between two samples was calculated from the template counts of each clone relative to total templates per sample. A correlation with a Spearman r of around 0.6 was found between V-gene usage by flow cytometry and V-gene usage by TCRB sequencing. TCRdb's version of the immuneACCESS table is confined to in-frame rearrangements and falls short of the full clone set. An unresolved V gene accounts for under half of the shortfall where checked; the remainder is of unknown origin. The DNA gave D and trimming, while V, J and clone size come from that table. The sample table lists some 18,000 clones, 65% to 75% of them with a count of one. The ten largest clones represent roughly 5.3% of the sample.

At the junction V is shortened by 8 bases and J by 0 bases, with 14 bases in between. Including the terminal cysteine and phenylalanine, the CDR3 comprises 14 residues. The retained sequence is limited to the CDR3, 42 bases, with the frame set at the first base. According to the germline V gene (reference sequence), CDR1 reads GTSNPN and CDR2 reads SVGIG. The approximately 22 healthy controls were blood donors whose buffy coats were used; they had a median age of around 56 years (range 21-70), and 45% to 55% were female. Flow cytometry confirmed the purity of CD4+ and CD8+ cells that had been isolated by positive magnetic bead selection on an AutoMACS. Isolation of peripheral blood mononuclear cells was done through Ficoll-Paque PLUS density gradient separation. DNA was extracted from CD4-enriched, CD8-enriched or PBMC samples with Nucleospin Tissue or Tissue XS kits and quantified with a Qubit 2.0 fluorometer.

About this clone: What antigen it recognizes has not been identified. Within one base of it there is no much larger clone, and no base qualities were kept.

The TCR sequence derives from a man aged 60-69 years in good health. This receptor chain uses TRBV30 and TRBJ1-5, and TRBD1 may be the D gene, going by 5 matching bases. Sequencing input: CD8+ T cells sorted from blood. CDR3 reads: CALAGGDSNQPQHF. The DNA is TGTGCCCTGGCGGGGGGGGATAGCAATCAGCCCCAGCATTTT.